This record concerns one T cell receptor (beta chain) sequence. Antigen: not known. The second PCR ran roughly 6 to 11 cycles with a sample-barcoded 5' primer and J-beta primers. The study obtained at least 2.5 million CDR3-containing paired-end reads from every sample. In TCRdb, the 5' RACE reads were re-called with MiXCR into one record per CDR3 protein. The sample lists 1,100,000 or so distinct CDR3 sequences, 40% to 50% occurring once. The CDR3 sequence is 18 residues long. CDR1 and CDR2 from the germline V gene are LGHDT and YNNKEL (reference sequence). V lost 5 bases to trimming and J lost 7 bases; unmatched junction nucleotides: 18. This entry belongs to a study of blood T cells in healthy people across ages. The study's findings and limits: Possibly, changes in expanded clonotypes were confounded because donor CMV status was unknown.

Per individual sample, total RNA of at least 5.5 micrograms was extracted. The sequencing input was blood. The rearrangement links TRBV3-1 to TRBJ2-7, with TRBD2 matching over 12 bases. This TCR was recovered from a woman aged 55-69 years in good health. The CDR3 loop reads CASSGLAGGQNSYNEQYF. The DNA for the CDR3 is TGTGCCAGCAGCGGCCTAGCGGGAGGGCAAAACTCCTACAATGAGCAGTACTTC.